These T cell receptor beta chains were read from a single sample in a study of T cell repertoires in cytomegalovirus infection. Each CDR3 protein is one row after TCRdb ran MiXCR on the reads. The data contain around 530,000 distinct CDR3 sequences, more than 25% of them singletons. Sequences were obtained from PBMCs. These receptors were taken from a human donor in good health (CMV status not recorded). Some clones in this sample may be carry-over from other donors' samples. The CDR3 runs from the conserved cysteine through the conserved F or W. Fields, in order: clone size, V gene, D gene, J gene, CDR3 protein, CDR3 DNA. A D gene is named only where the DNA matches it firmly. Size is omitted from some rows. Given values are once, few, many or a class for expanded clones.

>NA|TRBV7-3|TRBD1|TRBJ2-5
CASSGPGQGGETQYF
TGTGCCAGCAGCGGGCCGGGACAGGGTGGAGAGACCCAGTACTTC
>NA|TRBV6-6|TRBD2|TRBJ2-7
CASSYSRLAGLSYEQYF
TGTGCCAGCAGTTACTCACGGCTAGCGGGCCTCTCCTACGAGCAGTACTTC
>NA|TRBV20-1|TRBD1|TRBJ2-1
CSALRTGYNEQFF
TGCAGTGCTCTTCGGACAGGCTACAATGAGCAGTTCTTC
>NA|TRBV27|NA|TRBJ2-1
CASSYRLSGNEQFF
TGTGCCAGCAGTTACCGACTAAGTGGGAATGAGCAGTTCTTC
>few|TRBV19|TRBD2|TRBJ2-5
CASSIPSSGTSGRRETQYF
TGTGCCAGTAGTATCCCTTCCTCCGGGACTAGCGGGAGGAGGGAGACCCAGTACTTC
>few|TRBV15|NA|TRBJ1-3
CATSRDMGLGHTIYF
TGTGCCACCAGCAGAGATATGGGCCTTGGGCACACCATATATTTT
>NA|TRBV11-3|NA|TRBJ2-4
CASSLVVVSAKNIQYF
TGTGCCAGCAGCTTAGTGGTGGTTTCAGCCAAAAACATTCAGTACTTC
>few|TRBV6-5|NA|TRBJ2-7
CASSYGPGVSYEQYF
TGTGCCAGCAGTTACGGCCCGGGAGTATCCTACGAGCAGTACTTC
>NA|TRBV29-1|TRBD2|TRBJ2-7
CSVAGLDSEQYF
TGCAGCGTGGCGGGACTAGACTCCGAGCAGTACTTC
>NA|TRBV6-2/TRBV6-3|NA|TRBJ1-2
CASRREPYGYTF
TGTGCCAGCAGGAGGGAGCCCTATGGCTACACCTTC
>NA|TRBV7-6|NA|TRBJ2-2
CASSLLVLGSGNTGELFF
TGTGCCAGCAGCTTATTGGTCCTCGGGTCCGGGAACACCGGGGAGCTGTTTTTT
>NA|TRBV6-2/TRBV6-3|NA|TRBJ1-3
CASTEGGSRNTIYF
TGTGCCAGTACTGAAGGGGGGAGTCGAAACACCATATATTTT
>many|TRBV7-9|NA|TRBJ2-5
CASSLTPGTRETQYF
TGTGCCAGCAGCTTGACTCCCGGGACAAGGGAGACCCAGTACTTC
>few|TRBV7-7|NA|TRBJ2-5
CASSLGRNRDQYF
TGTGCCAGCAGCTTAGGGCGAAATCGAGACCAGTACTTC
>NA|TRBV14|TRBD2|TRBJ2-2
CASSQVVGLAGVIATGELFF
TGTGCCAGCAGCCAAGTGGTAGGACTAGCGGGAGTGATTGCCACCGGGGAGCTGTTTTTT
>few|TRBV28|NA|TRBJ2-7
CASSPGRGSYEQYF
TGTGCCAGCAGTCCGGGACGGGGCTCCTACGAGCAGTACTTC
>NA|TRBV5-6|NA|TRBJ2-3
CASSFRTVSGHGIFASTDTQYF
TGTGCCAGCAGCTTCAGGACTGTAAGTGGGCACGGTATCTTCGCGAGCACAGATACGCAGTATTTT
>few|TRBV20-1|TRBD1|TRBJ1-2
CSASTTGGHGYTF
TGCAGTGCTAGCACCACAGGGGGCCATGGCTACACCTTC
>many|TRBV7-8|NA|TRBJ1-5
CASSLAVAGASNQPQHF
TGTGCCAGCAGCTTAGCGGTGGCAGGGGCTAGCAATCAGCCCCAGCATTTT
>NA|TRBV2|NA|TRBJ1-2
CASSDRGSYGYTF
TGTGCCAGCAGTGATCGGGGTTCCTATGGCTACACCTTC
>NA|TRBV20-1|NA|TRBJ2-2
CSASRSSGELFF
TGCAGTGCTAGTAGGAGTTCCGGGGAGCTGTTTTTT
>NA|TRBV20-1|NA|TRBJ2-7
CSARPGLRASSYEQYF
TGCAGTGCTAGACCGGGACTCCGAGCCAGCTCCTACGAGCAGTACTTC
>many|TRBV7-2|NA|TRBJ2-7
CASSRPSLSYEQYF
TGTGCCAGCAGTCGTCCTTCCCTCTCCTACGAGCAGTACTTC
>NA|TRBV19|TRBD1|TRBJ1-1
CASRSPQGGGLNTEAFF
TGTGCCAGTAGGAGCCCCCAGGGGGGCGGTTTAAACACTGAAGCTTTCTTT
>once|TRBV29-1|NA|TRBJ2-3
CSVRHRTDTQYF
TGCAGCGTTCGTCATCGCACAGATACGCAGTATTTT
>NA|TRBV6-2/TRBV6-3|TRBD2|TRBJ2-1
CASRDLAGGLTEQFF
TGTGCCAGCAGGGACTTAGCGGGAGGACTAACGGAGCAGTTCTTC
>NA|TRBV19|NA|TRBJ2-7
CASSKERTGNYEQYF
TGTGCCAGTAGTAAAGAAAGGACTGGAAACTACGAGCAGTACTTC
>many|TRBV11-2|NA|TRBJ2-2
CASSLRGNTGELFF
TGTGCCAGTTCTCTCAGGGGTAACACCGGGGAGCTGTTTTTT
>few|TRBV28|NA|TRBJ1-4
CATRGSPLEKLFF
TGTGCCACCCGGGGCAGTCCGTTGGAAAAACTGTTTTTT
>NA|TRBV24-1|NA|TRBJ1-1
CATQTESSTEAFF
TGTGCCACCCAGACCGAATCTAGCACTGAAGCTTTCTTT
>few|TRBV5-6|TRBD1|TRBJ2-6
CASSTPGQGFSGANVLTF
TGTGCCAGCAGCACCCCGGGACAGGGATTCTCTGGGGCCAACGTCCTGACTTTC
>NA|TRBV6-6|NA|TRBJ2-5
CASSYRTPGQETQYF
TGTGCCAGCAGTTACAGGACACCGGGGCAAGAGACCCAGTACTTC
>NA|TRBV20-1|NA|TRBJ2-1
CSAQTGLSYNEQFF
TGCAGTGCCCAGACCGGGTTGTCCTACAATGAGCAGTTCTTC
>many|TRBV29-1|NA|TRBJ2-1
CSVEAFQALRAPGKQFF
TGCAGCGTTGAGGCATTCCAGGCGCTCCGGGCCCCTGGGAAGCAGTTCTTC
>NA|TRBV7-9|NA|TRBJ2-1
CASTPPSGSYNEQFF
TGTGCCAGCACCCCCCCCAGCGGAAGTTACAATGAGCAGTTCTTC
>NA|TRBV9|TRBD2|TRBJ2-5
CASSVGLAVLETQYF
TGTGCCAGCAGCGTCGGACTAGCGGTTCTGGAGACCCAGTACTTC
>NA|TRBV12-3/TRBV12-4|NA|TRBJ2-2
CASSLGPGRSNTGELFF
TGTGCCAGCAGTTTAGGCCCGGGACGCTCGAACACCGGGGAGCTGTTTTTT
>few|TRBV6-2/TRBV6-3|NA|TRBJ2-1
CASTRGPANEQFF
TGTGCCAGCACCCGGGGGCCCGCCAATGAGCAGTTCTTC
>NA|TRBV13|TRBD2|TRBJ2-2
CASSLTAGVTNTGELFF
TGTGCCAGCAGCTTAACAGCGGGAGTAACGAACACCGGGGAGCTGTTTTTT
>NA|TRBV13|TRBD1|TRBJ2-7
CASSNPGQGNYEQYF
TGTGCCAGCAGCAACCCGGGACAGGGAAACTACGAGCAGTACTTC
>NA|TRBV7-9|TRBD2|TRBJ2-7
CASSLGTSGRNYEQYF
TGTGCCAGCAGCTTAGGGACTAGCGGGAGAAACTACGAGCAGTACTTC
>NA|TRBV12-3/TRBV12-4|NA|TRBJ1-1
CASSVPGRPNTEAFF
TGTGCCAGCAGTGTCCCGGGGCGGCCAAACACTGAAGCTTTCTTT
>many|TRBV7-2|NA|TRBJ2-4
CASSLELAINIQYF
TGTGCCAGCAGCTTAGAACTAGCTATAAACATTCAGTACTTC
>NA|TRBV20-1|TRBD2|TRBJ2-1
CSARYSGRVWEQFF
TGCAGTGCTAGATACAGCGGGAGGGTTTGGGAGCAGTTCTTC
>NA|TRBV19|NA|TRBJ1-5
CASSPGVGRMSNQPQHF
TGTGCCAGTAGTCCCGGGGTAGGGAGGATGAGCAATCAGCCCCAGCATTTT
>few|TRBV11-2|NA|TRBJ1-1
CASSRQGVRTEAFF
TGTGCCAGCAGCCGCCAAGGGGTGAGAACTGAAGCTTTCTTT
>NA|TRBV7-2|NA|TRBJ1-2
CASSFDSINYGYTF
TGTGCCAGCAGCTTCGACAGTATTAACTATGGCTACACCTTC
>many|TRBV7-2|TRBD2|TRBJ2-7
CASSPGLADYEQYF
TGTGCCAGCAGCCCAGGACTAGCGGACTACGAGCAGTACTTC
>NA|TRBV6-2/TRBV6-3|NA|TRBJ1-5
CASSYSDERGYSNQPQHF
TGTGCCAGCAGTTACTCCGACGAGCGGGGGTATAGCAATCAGCCCCAGCATTTT
>NA|TRBV14|NA|TRBJ2-7
CASSQDWWREQYF
TGTGCCAGCAGCCAAGATTGGTGGCGCGAGCAGTACTTC
>NA|TRBV18|NA|TRBJ2-2
CASSPSGTQNTGELFF
TGTGCCAGCTCACCGTCCGGGACACAGAACACCGGGGAGCTGTTTTTT
>few|TRBV11-3|NA|TRBJ2-3
CASSHYSSRRGVTDTQYF
TGTGCCAGCAGCCATTACAGTTCGCGTCGGGGTGTCACAGATACGCAGTATTTT
>NA|TRBV28|NA|TRBJ2-1
CASSPPTRREQFF
TGTGCCAGCAGCCCCCCGACTAGAAGGGAGCAGTTCTTC
>NA|TRBV6-5|NA|TRBJ1-3
CASSYSIGGIALGNTIYF
TGTGCCAGCAGTTACTCGATCGGGGGCATCGCTCTTGGAAACACCATATATTTT
>many|TRBV7-8|TRBD1|TRBJ1-2
CASSLAGTGTNYGYTF
TGTGCCAGCAGCTTAGCGGGGACAGGGACTAACTATGGCTACACCTTC
>NA|TRBV19|NA|TRBJ1-5
CASRAGRLVISNQPQHF
TGTGCCAGTAGGGCAGGGCGGTTGGTTATTAGCAATCAGCCCCAGCATTTT
>NA|TRBV6-2/TRBV6-3|TRBD1|TRBJ2-7
CASKAPGTGTYEQYF
TGTGCCAGCAAGGCCCCCGGGACAGGGACCTACGAGCAGTACTTC
>NA|TRBV6-2/TRBV6-3|NA|TRBJ2-7
CASSYNLRFEQYF
TGTGCCAGCAGTTACAACCTTAGATTCGAGCAGTACTTC